The following is a TCR beta chain sequence with its context. This entry is derived from a study of blood T cell repertoires in COVID-19. The V gene's germline CDR1 is SGDLS and CDR2 YYNGEE. The CDR3 runs 14 residues. Trimming stripped 3 bases from V and 3 bases from J, with 12 bases between. Produced via immunoSEQ multiplex PCR; TCRdb's table is partial and in-frame only. The table records some 250,000 clones, over 75% of them present only once. Clinical history reported by participants formed the basis on which cohorts were assigned. The receptor's source is a man aged 18 to 30 who had recovered from COVID-19. The rearrangement links TRBV9 to TRBJ1-1; perhaps TRBD1 as D (6 bases). The sample was PBMCs or T cells enriched from blood (not recorded which). The CDR3 nucleotides read TGTGCCAGCAGCGCCACAGGGAGGGACACTGAAGCTTTCTTT. Encoded protein: CASSATGRDTEAFF. Full variable domain (rest looked up from reference TRBV9 and TRBJ1-1): DSGVTQTPKHLITATGQRVTLRCSPRSGDLSVYWYQQSLDQGLQFLIQYYNGEERAKGNILERFSAQQFPDLHSELNLSSLELGDSALYFCASSATGRDTEAFFGQGTRLTVV.